One T cell receptor (beta chain) is described in this entry. Antigen specificity is unknown. This entry comes from a study of shared clonotypes between healthy human individuals. Study summary: In total, the donors were a couple of women and a few men aged 18 to 49. Donors had three CD4 naive, three CD4 memory, two CD8 naive and one CD8 memory plate apiece. Broader study findings: Represented diversity (both genetic and exposure-history) was limited by the small number of donors.

The germline V gene has CDR1 MDHEN and CDR2 SYDVKM. V dropped 8 bases and J dropped 7; count of bases not matched to a gene: 8. This CDR3 is 14 amino acids long. Study processing details: In the immunoSEQ data, sequences were junction-only and lacked quality scores, so filtering differed. Sequencing was performed with immunoSEQ multiplex PCR; in TCRdb, only in-frame clones are kept and a portion is missing. V and J calls and clone size are given by that table; D and trimming were obtained from the DNA. The table includes about 2.4 million clones, 93% detected once. The material sequenced was naive CD4+ T cells from PBMCs. The subset is: CD45RA+ positively selected. The receptor comes from a man aged 18 to 35 in good health. Some clones in this sample may be carry-over from other donors' samples. The genes are TRBV28 and TRBJ1-4; 9 bases align to TRBD1. The CDR3 region has the DNA TGTGCCAGCCAACAGGGGGCCCTGGGTGAAAAACTGTTTTTT. Amino acids: CASQQGALGEKLFF.